The text below deals with one T cell receptor beta chain. From germline, CDR1 is SGHVS and CDR2 FQNEAQ. V lost 7 bases and J 5 bases, leaving 20 bases between the germline ends. There are 15 residues in the CDR3. The sample belongs to a study of blood T cell repertoires in COVID-19. Study details: T cells, B-cell-depleted T cells, or PBMCs supplied cDNA or gDNA.

Sequencing was performed with immunoSEQ multiplex PCR; in TCRdb, only in-frame clones are kept and a portion is missing. The sample has more than 200,000 clones, less than 90% seen once. The V gene is TRBV7-8, the J gene TRBJ1-2, with a possible D match to TRBD1 (6 bases). Sequencing input: peripheral blood. The clonotype comes from a man aged 35 to 55 with acute or convalescent COVID-19. The DNA of the CDR3 is TGTGCCAGCACCCCAGGGGAGGGCGGGACATATGGCTACACCTTC. It yields the protein CASTPGEGGTYGYTF.